The clone carrying this TCR beta chain was counted a few times. Its antigen is currently unknown. Study-wide results and limits: Tumor Tregs overlapped most with tumor, then blood, naive CD4+ cells.

CD4+CD45RO+CD25- cells were isolated as memory CD4+ T cells. Semi-nested PCR with Nested Universal Primer A followed constant-region reverse priming of full-length variable regions. From the 5' RACE reads, TCRdb called clonotypes with MiXCR, one entry per CDR3 protein. Of 55,000 to 80,000 distinct CDR3 sequences listed, under 25% are singletons. Germline assignment: CDR1 ENHRY and CDR2 SYGVKD. V lost 10 bases to trimming and J lost 2 bases, with 19 bases between them. This CDR3 is 15 amino acids long. The chain combines TRBV10-3 with TRBJ2-3; D might be TRBD1 or TRBD2, each matching 5 bases. Specimen: memory CD4+ T cells sorted from a lymph node. Subset reported: memory CD4+ T cells, CD4+CD45RO+CD25-. The sequence came from a female donor with breast cancer. The CDR3 DNA follows: TGTGCCACCCAACCCAGGGACCTTTCCACAGATACGCAGTATTTT. Residues: CATQPRDLSTDTQYF.